Shown below are 29 T cell receptor beta chains from a single sample sequenced in a study of shared clonotypes between healthy human individuals (dated by TCRdb to about 2020). The protocol used for the library was the immunoSEQ multiplex PCR assay. The source is immuneACCESS, and TCRdb retained only in-frame sequences with V and J called. Part of the clones is not carried over; for the studies checked, unresolved V genes explain less than half of this, and the remainder is unexplained. This sample holds some 600,000 clones; about 96% were observed only once. Less than 0.13% of the sample is in the top ten clones. CD8 naive samples were CD45RO-negative cells positively selected for CCR7, giving a CD45RA+CCR7+ population that excluded TemRA cells. The sample taken for sequencing was naive CD8+ T cells sorted from blood. The label giving this sample's cell subset or site can be read as: CD45RA+CCR7+. The receptor source for this set is a woman younger than 45 in good health.

The rearrangement joins TRBV4-2 to TRBJ2-1, with D tentatively TRBD2 (5 bases). Trimming left V 0 bases short and J 9 bases short, with 12 bases between. The V gene's germline CDR1 is LGHNA and CDR2 YNFKEQ. This CDR3 contains 14 residues. The CDR3 protein is CASSQDNNRGEQFF. For the CDR3, the DNA is TGTGCCAGCAGCCAAGATAACAACCGGGGTGAGCAGTTCTTC.

The chain links TRBV7-9 to TRBJ1-2; D remains ambiguous. With 3 bases removed from V and 4 bases from J, the gap between germline ends came to 9 bases. Germline CDR1 SEHNR, CDR2 FQNEAQ (reference sequence). The CDR3 loop spans 13 amino acids. In DNA, the CDR3 is TGTGCCAGCAGCTTGACACCGATCTATGGCTACACCTTC. Translating it yields CASSLTPIYGYTF. The full variable domain, its missing parts supplied by reference TRBV7-9 and TRBJ1-2, is DTGVSQNPRHKITKRGQNVTFRCDPISEHNRLYWYRQTLGQGPEFLTYFQNEAQLEKSRLLSDRFSAERPKGSFSTLEIQRTEQGDSAMYLCASSLTPIYGYTFGSGTRLTVV.

J is TRBJ2-7 and V is TRBV29-1; 7 nucleotides line up with TRBD2. Per germline, CDR1 SQVTM and CDR2 ANQGSEA. The CDR3 length is 13 residues. Trimming removed 7 bases from V and 0 bases from J; junction bases left unmatched: 6. CDR3 nucleotides: TGCAGCGCCTTTCGGGGGGACTCCTACGAGCAGTACTTC. It codes for CSAFRGDSYEQYF.

A few counts support this clone. V usage is TRBV19 and J usage is TRBJ1-1, with D uncertain. CDR1 and CDR2 (germline): LNHDA, SQIVND (reference sequence). Trimming took off 5 bases at V and 3 bases at J, with 16 bases between the two ends. This CDR3 spans 15 amino acids. CDR3 in DNA: TGTGCCAGTAGTGTTGGAAAACCTATTTACACTGAAGCTTTCTTT. Its translation: CASSVGKPIYTEAFF.

The chain combines TRBV11-2 with TRBJ1-1; 9 nucleotides align to TRBD1. V lost 2 bases and J lost 4; bases outside the gene matches: 2. CDR1 SGHAT and CDR2 FQNNGV come from the germline V gene. This CDR3 has 14 residues. CDR3 sequence reads: CASSLRDRVTEAFF. The DNA for the CDR3 is TGTGCCAGCAGCTTAAGGGACAGGGTCACTGAAGCTTTCTTT.

This chain connects TRBV16 to TRBJ1-5; a possible D gene is TRBD1 (5 bases). This CDR3 spans 14 amino acids. Germline V CDR1 and CDR2: KGHSY, FQNENV. V lost 1 base, J lost 5 bases, and 9 bases lay in between. CDR3: CASSQLRGDQPQHF. CDR3 DNA sequence: TGTGCCAGCAGCCAATTGCGGGGGGATCAGCCCCAGCATTTT.

The chain is built from TRBV4-1 and TRBJ1-4, with D possibly being TRBD1 (5 bases). V was clipped by 6 bases and J by 0 bases, with 5 bases between them. CDR1 and CDR2 from the germline V gene are MGHRA and YSYEKL. The CDR3 is 13 amino acids. CDR3 DNA: TGCGCCAGCAGGGGGGCAACTAATGAAAAACTGTTTTTT. Its translation is CASRGATNEKLFF.

This rearrangement joins TRBV5-6 to TRBJ2-4; D tentatively reads TRBD1 or TRBD2 (5 bases each). The ends were cut back, 5 bases at V and 1 base at J, with 16 bases in the middle. The CDR3 totals 16 residues. CDR1 and CDR2 from the germline V gene are SGHDT and YYEEEE. This chain's CDR3 is CASSPGYWGAKNIQYF. The CDR3 nucleotides read TGTGCCAGCAGTCCCGGGTATTGGGGGGCCAAAAACATTCAGTACTTC.

The V and J genes are TRBV7-9 and TRBJ2-1, with D hard to call. Germline CDR1 SEHNR, CDR2 FQNEAQ (reference sequence). V lost 8 bases and J lost 6, with 11 bases in between. The CDR3 is 12 residues long. Here the CDR3 DNA reads TGTGCCAGCCACCATATTGGCAATGAGCAGTTCTTC. This sequence encodes CASHHIGNEQFF.

The V gene is TRBV19, the J gene TRBJ1-4, with D unresolved. V lost 7 bases and J lost 5, with 17 bases in between. Per germline, CDR1 LNHDA and CDR2 SQIVND (reference sequence). The CDR3 runs to 15 residues. CDR3 sequence: CASNTATPANEKLFF. CDR3 bases: TGTGCCAGTAATACGGCGACCCCGGCGAATGAAAAACTGTTTTTT.

The chain employs TRBV5-8 and TRBJ2-1, with 7 bases matching TRBD2. The CDR3 is 15 amino acids. CDR1 is SGHTS, CDR2 YDEGEE, per germline. With V trimmed by 4 bases and J by 8 bases, 12 bases remained unmatched. The CDR3 sequence: CASSAPGREWYEQFF. Written as DNA, the CDR3 is TGTGCCAGCAGCGCCCCCGGGCGGGAGTGGTATGAGCAGTTCTTC.

This clone was seen a single time. This sequence joins TRBV5-6 and TRBJ2-7, with 8 bases lining up with TRBD2. The V gene's germline CDR1 is SGHDT and CDR2 YYEEEE. There are 14 residues in the CDR3. The junction had 6 bases not matched to a gene; V was cut back by 2 bases and J by 5 bases. The DNA for the CDR3 is TGTGCCAGCAGCTTAGCGGGAGTAGTCCACGAGCAGTACTTC. Translated: CASSLAGVVHEQYF.

This chain connects TRBV27 to TRBJ2-7; 8 positions match TRBD1. V shed 6 bases, J shed 5 bases, and the junction held 9 bases outside the gene matches. Germline V gives CDR1 MNHEY, CDR2 SMNVEV (reference sequence). This CDR3 has 14 amino acids. CDR3 bases: TGTGCCAGCAGACACGGACAGGGCGGCGACGAGCAGTACTTC. Translation gives CASRHGQGGDEQYF.

Of note for this clone: The sample holds other DNA sequences that translate to the same CDR3. V gene TRBV9 combines with J gene TRBJ1-1; no firm D call. The germline V gene encodes CDR1 SGDLS and CDR2 YYNGEE. The V and J ends lost 0 bases and 4 bases respectively, with 10 bases between them. This CDR3 has 14 residues. This CDR3 is CASSVAGRGTEAFF. DNA for the CDR3: TGTGCCAGCAGCGTAGCCGGGAGAGGCACTGAAGCTTTCTTT.

The chain joins TRBV9 to TRBJ1-4; D is undetermined. The CDR3 spans 18 residues. Germline CDR1 is SGDLS and CDR2 is YYNGEE. V was pared by 0 bases and J by 0 bases, with 15 bases between. The CDR3 coding sequence is TGTGCCAGCAGCGTAGGAGGCACACCCGTTGCAACTAATGAAAAACTGTTTTTT. It translates to CASSVGGTPVATNEKLFF.

The V call is TRBV4-1, the J call TRBJ1-1; the D gene is possibly TRBD1 (6 bases). V was pared by 0 bases and J by 10 bases, with 15 bases between. Germline V lookup: CDR1 MGHRA, CDR2 YSYEKL. CDR3 length: 14 amino acids. As DNA, the CDR3 is TGCGCCAGCAGCCAAGATCTCCAGGGGCGGAGAGCTTTCTTT. It yields the protein CASSQDLQGRRAFF.

This clone is a singleton in its sample. The V call is TRBV10-3, the J call TRBJ2-7; 11 bases fit TRBD2. The CDR3 has 15 amino acids. The J segment lost 4 bases and the V segment lost 0 bases, leaving 2 bases of the junction unmatched. Germline loops: CDR1 ENHRY, CDR2 SYGVKD. This CDR3 reads CAISESTSGMYEQYF. CDR3 bases: TGTGCCATCAGTGAGTCGACTAGCGGGATGTACGAGCAGTACTTC.

The rearrangement joins TRBV5-1 to TRBJ2-7, with D maybe TRBD2 (7 bases). This CDR3 contains 13 residues. Germline V gene lookup returns CDR1 SGHRS and CDR2 YFSETQ. The V and J ends lost 4 bases and 3 bases respectively, with 11 bases between them. The CDR3 bases are TGCGCCAGCAGCCCGGGGGGCGACTACGAGCAGTACTTC. As protein: CASSPGGDYEQYF.

This clone was found once. The CDR3 loop is CASSFTSGRAPNEQFF. The CDR3 nucleotides read TGCGCCAGCAGCTTTACTAGCGGGAGGGCCCCCAATGAGCAGTTCTTC. V gene TRBV5-1 combines with J gene TRBJ2-1; 13 bases agree with TRBD2. V gave up 2 bases and J gave up 6 bases; unmatched junction bases: 5. The CDR3 spans 16 residues. Germline V gene lookup returns CDR1 SGHRS and CDR2 YFSETQ.

The rearrangement links TRBV30 to TRBJ2-7; 7 bases match TRBD2. After removal of 5 bases from V and 2 bases from J, the junction contained 6 bases not matched to a gene. This CDR3 spans 13 amino acids. Germline CDR1 reads GTSNPN; CDR2 reads SVGIG (reference sequence). Here the CDR3 reads CAWDSSGTYEQYF. The CDR3, as DNA: TGTGCCTGGGATTCTAGCGGCACCTACGAGCAGTACTTC.

CDR3 coding DNA: TGTGCCAGCAGGAACTGGACAGACGGAGGGGAGCAGTACTTC. It codes for CASRNWTDGGEQYF. The chain combines TRBV27 with TRBJ2-5; D may correspond to TRBD1 or TRBD2 (6 bases each). Per the germline V gene, CDR1 is MNHEY and CDR2 is SMNVEV (reference sequence). The CDR3 loop spans 14 amino acids. V lost 6 bases, J lost 11 bases, and 22 bases lay in between.

The chain uses TRBV4-1 and TRBJ2-1; D ambiguous. CDR1 MGHRA and CDR2 YSYEKL come from the germline V gene. The V gene lost 1 base and the J gene lost 7 bases, with 8 bases spanning the gap. The CDR3 covers 13 residues. CDR3 protein: CASSQAWSNEQFF. The CDR3 coding sequence is TGCGCCAGCAGCCAAGCGTGGAGTAATGAGCAGTTCTTC.

To note about this clone: A junction end diverges from the germline sequence, so it may reflect a read error. The chain combines TRBV4-1 with TRBJ2-5; no definite D call. CDR1 and CDR2 from the germline V gene are MGHRA and YSYEKL. The CDR3 covers 14 residues. The CDR3 loop is CASSQDRLQGTQYF. The DNA of the CDR3 is TGCGCCAGCAGCCAAGACAGGCTTCAAGGGACCCAGTACTTC.

The V and J genes are TRBV6-5 and TRBJ2-7, with D perhaps matching TRBD1 (5 bases). Deletions cut 4 bases from V and 6 bases from J, with 16 bases between. The CDR3 covers 14 residues. Germline CDR1 reads MNHEY; CDR2 reads SVGAGI. The CDR3 is CASSSTRRQREQYF. The CDR3 region has the DNA TGTGCCAGCAGTTCAACCAGAAGACAGCGCGAGCAGTACTTC.

A word on this clone: The same CDR3 can be traced to other DNA sequences in this sample. The genes are TRBV5-1 and TRBJ2-1; 7 bases map to TRBD1. J gave up 4 bases and V 3 bases, and 4 bases lay outside the gene matches. CDR3 length: 14 amino acids. The germline gives CDR1 SGHRS, CDR2 YFSETQ. CDR3 DNA sequence: TGCGCCAGCAGCTCCGGGACAGATTACAATGAGCAGTTCTTC. It yields the protein CASSSGTDYNEQFF.

This chain links TRBV14 with TRBJ2-7; no definite D call. V lost 1 base to trimming and J lost 3 bases, with 22 bases between them. The CDR3 totals 18 residues. The germline V gene encodes CDR1 SGHDN and CDR2 FVKESK. DNA of the CDR3: TGTGCCAGCAGCCAAGCTGGGTTCTCTCTCCACGGAAACTACGAGCAGTACTTC. Its translation: CASSQAGFSLHGNYEQYF.

This chain joins TRBV10-3 and TRBJ2-7; 10 positions match TRBD2. Per germline, CDR1 ENHRY and CDR2 SYGVKD. The CDR3 extends over 16 amino acids. V trimming: 4 bases; J trimming: 7 bases; junction bases outside the gene matches: 13. The CDR3 here is CAISGPSGSILREQYF. As DNA, the CDR3 is TGTGCCATCAGTGGACCTAGCGGGAGTATCCTACGAGAGCAGTACTTC.

The genes are TRBV7-9 and TRBJ2-3; D perhaps matches TRBD1 (6 bases). CDR3 length: 12 residues. Germline-derived CDR1 and CDR2 are SEHNR and FQNEAQ (reference sequence). Trimming shortened V by 7 bases and J by 4 bases, and 9 bases separated the two germline ends. CDR3 loop: CASTGGPDTQYF. CDR3 DNA sequence: TGTGCCAGCACTGGGGGCCCAGATACGCAGTATTTT.

This sequence joins TRBV19 and TRBJ2-1; TRBD1 matches at 7 bases. CDR1 and CDR2 from the germline V gene are LNHDA and SQIVND (reference sequence). V lost 1 base, J lost 5 bases, and 8 bases stayed unmatched. The CDR3 loop spans 16 amino acids. The CDR3, as DNA: TGTGCCAGTAGTATAGTAACAGGGGTAGGAGACAATGAGCAGTTCTTC. It codes for CASSIVTGVGDNEQFF. The full variable domain, in which reference TRBV19 and TRBJ2-1 provide the parts outside the CDR3, is DGGITQSPKYLFRKEGQNVTLSCEQNLNHDAMYWYRQDPGQGLRLIYYSQIVNDFQKGDIAEGYSVSREKKESFPLTVTSAQKNPTAFYLCASSIVTGVGDNEQFFGPGTRLTVL.